This T cell receptor beta chain emerged from a study of response to subunit inactivated influenza vaccine. V lost 5 bases, J lost 4 bases, and 10 bases stayed unmatched. The CDR3 runs to 16 residues. From germline, CDR1 is DFQATT and CDR2 SNEGSKA (reference sequence). TCRdb redid the calling of the RT-PCR reads with MiXCR, one entry per CDR3 protein. The sample records 500,000 to 700,000 distinct CDR3 sequences, under 30% being singletons. The same sample was also studied in work on T cells expressing NK-cell markers. From that paper: TCR beta cDNA was generated via 5'RACE template switching incorporating UMIs. It was from sorted CD3+CD56+NKG2C+, CD3+CD56+NKG2C- and CD3+CD56-NKG2C+ T cells that TCR beta repertoires came. With respect to HCMV, seven of the eight sequenced donors were seropositive, and one was seronegative. Of the CD8+ T cells in five or six donors, about 1.0-7.5% belonged to dominant NKG2C+ clonotypes. One observes that, in several donors, these clonotypes were also the leading ones within the CD3+CD56-NKG2C+ fraction.

The chain combines TRBV20-1 with TRBJ2-2; 10 bases map to TRBD1. The sequencing here drew on CD4+ T cells sorted from PBMCs, taken about 12 days after vaccination. The receptor was derived from a man aged 50 or older who received an inactivated influenza vaccine. The CDR3 spells CSASSRDRGSTGELFF. Here the CDR3 DNA reads TGCAGTGCTTCTTCCCGGGACAGGGGAAGCACCGGGGAGCTGTTTTTT.